The text below deals with one TCR beta chain. Those who participated ranged in age from roughly 18 to 95 years and resided in about two dozen US areas. Participant-reported clinical history was the basis for cohort assignment. For recovered donors of Cohort 3, there were two negative PCRs, clearance, or symptom resolution. This record comes from a study of blood T cell repertoires in COVID-19. Germline V gene sequence: CDR1 SGDLS, CDR2 YYNGEE. The CDR3 consists of 10 residues. The V end was cut by 7 bases, the J end by 3 bases, with 4 bases between. Method: immunoSEQ multiplex PCR; TCRdb's copy keeps in-frame clones and lacks some. The table records roughly 380,000 clones, 70% to 90% of them present only once.

V usage is TRBV9 and J usage is TRBJ2-5; D gene unclear. This TCR derives from a man in his thirties or forties who had recovered from COVID-19. The sequenced sample consisted of PBMCs or T cells enriched from blood (not recorded which). CDR3 in DNA: TGTGCCAGCGGAGAAGAGACCCAGTACTTC. This encodes CASGEETQYF.